The 11 T cell receptor beta chains below come from one sample, sequenced in a study of T cell changes during pregnancy in multiple sclerosis (dated by TCRdb to the late 2010s). Receptor amplification or capture employed the immunoSEQ multiplex PCR assay. Entries here come from immuneACCESS through TCRdb and include only in-frame sequences with V and J called. Some clones fail to appear in such tables; in the studies checked, an unresolved V gene covers under half of the shortfall, and the cause of the remainder is unknown. The sample table shows about 130,000 clones, and 95% to 98% are seen once. The top ten clones comprise 0.44% of the sample. This material consisted of peripheral blood, taken after pregnancy. These TCRs come from a female donor with multiple sclerosis, enrolled in a pregnancy study.

V is TRBV6-5 and J is TRBJ1-5; 7 positions match TRBD1. V lost 6 bases and J lost 0; bases outside the gene matches: 5. The germline CDR1 and CDR2 sequences are MNHEY and SVGAGI. CDR3 length: 15 residues. CDR3 region: CASRPTGNSNQPQHF. In DNA, the CDR3 is TGTGCCAGCAGGCCGACAGGGAATAGCAATCAGCCCCAGCATTTT.

This chain links TRBV5-1 with TRBJ2-7, with 10 bases matching TRBD1. V trimming: 4 bases; J trimming: 2 bases; junction bases outside the gene matches: 15. Germline V gene lookup returns CDR1 SGHRS and CDR2 YFSETQ. This CDR3 comprises 18 residues. The DNA of the CDR3 is TGCGCCAGCAGCGTAGGTCCCTCCGGGACAGGGGCCGCCTACGAGCAGTACTTC. Encoded protein: CASSVGPSGTGAAYEQYF.

The V call is TRBV30, the J call TRBJ2-5; 12 nucleotides align to TRBD2. Germline CDR1 reads GTSNPN; CDR2 reads SVGIG (reference sequence). Unmatched junction bases numbered 6, after V lost 0 bases and J lost 4 bases. CDR3 length: 16 amino acids. The CDR3 region is CAWSVLAGGIGETQYF. The CDR3 DNA sequence: TGTGCCTGGAGTGTACTAGCGGGAGGTATTGGAGAGACCCAGTACTTC.

This clone was found once. The chain combines TRBV19 with TRBJ2-7; 8 bases line up with TRBD2. After removal of 3 bases from V and 5 bases from J, the junction contained 6 bases not matched to a gene. There are 14 residues in the CDR3. The germline gives CDR1 LNHDA, CDR2 SQIVND (reference sequence). CDR3 DNA sequence: TGTGCCAGTAGTATGTTTAGCGGGATCGACGAGCAGTACTTC. It specifies CASSMFSGIDEQYF.

The DNA for the CDR3 is TGTGCCAGCAGTAGACTAGCAAGAGAGACCCAGTACTTC. Encoded protein: CASSRLARETQYF. The chain carries TRBV28 and TRBJ2-5; 7 nucleotides match TRBD2. The CDR3 contains 13 residues. The germline V gene encodes CDR1 MDHEN and CDR2 SYDVKM. J was trimmed by 4 bases and V by 5 bases; bases with no gene match: 4.

The V gene is TRBV13, the J gene TRBJ2-7, with D perhaps matching TRBD1 (6 bases). The CDR3 length is 13 residues. The germline CDR1 and CDR2 sequences are PRHDT and FYEKMQ (reference sequence). Trimming took 1 base from V and 3 from J, leaving 7 bases between them. This chain's CDR3 is CASSLEGDYEQYF. In DNA form, the CDR3 reads TGTGCCAGCAGCTTAGAGGGGGACTACGAGCAGTACTTC. Using reference TRBV13 and TRBJ2-7 for the parts outside the CDR3, the full variable domain is AAGVIQSPRHLIKEKRETATLKCYPIPRHDTVYWYQQGPGQDPQFLISFYEKMQSDKGSIPDRFSAQQFSDYHSELNMSSLELGDSALYFCASSLEGDYEQYFGPGTRLTVT.

The chain has TRBV27 and TRBJ1-2; TRBD1 is a possible D gene (5 bases). The CDR3 has 14 amino acids. V dropped 8 bases and J dropped 0 bases, with 13 bases sitting between them. Germline assignment: CDR1 MNHEY and CDR2 SMNVEV (reference sequence). CDR3 coding DNA: TGTGCCAGCGTTACGTCGGGGGCTAACTATGGCTACACCTTC. Residues: CASVTSGANYGYTF.

This clone showed up just once. The chain carries TRBV19 and TRBJ2-1; TRBD2 agrees at 12 bases. V lost 3 bases to trimming and J lost 0 bases; unmatched junction nucleotides: 6. Per germline, CDR1 LNHDA and CDR2 SQIVND (reference sequence). This CDR3 has 18 amino acids. CDR3 coding DNA: TGTGCCAGTAGTATGAGGACTAGCGGGACGTACTCCTACAATGAGCAGTTCTTC. This gives the protein CASSMRTSGTYSYNEQFF.

The chain recombines TRBV7-2 with TRBJ2-1, with a tentative D call TRBD2 (6 bases). Trimming stripped 3 bases from V and 9 bases from J, with 18 bases between. The CDR3 has 15 amino acids. Germline V gene data show CDR1 as SGHTA and CDR2 as FQGNSA. The CDR3 bases are TGTGCCAGCAGCTTGGCGGGGACGGGCCCAGTTGAGCAGTTCTTC. Protein sequence: CASSLAGTGPVEQFF.

The chain employs TRBV19 and TRBJ1-5, with D possibly being TRBD1 (5 bases). V was cut by 4 bases and J by 3 bases, with 7 bases left in between. Germline V gene data show CDR1 as LNHDA and CDR2 as SQIVND (reference sequence). The CDR3 runs to 13 residues. In nucleotides, the CDR3 is TGTGCCAGTAGTACAGGGCCCAATCAGCCCCAGCATTTT. Protein sequence: CASSTGPNQPQHF.

In the case of this clone: Other DNA sequences from this sample encode an identical CDR3 as well. The chain has TRBV5-1 and TRBJ2-7; D may be TRBD1 (6 bases). This CDR3 is built from 14 residues. V lost 1 base and J 2 bases, leaving 10 bases between the germline ends. Germline values: CDR1 SGHRS, CDR2 YFSETQ. DNA for the CDR3: TGCGCCAGCAGCTTGTCTGGACAGACCTACGAGCAGTACTTC. It is translated as CASSLSGQTYEQYF.